This paragraph reports one T cell receptor beta chain. Antigen specificity is unknown. Just one base apart from a much larger clone, this may be a read error. The data are from a study of T cell repertoires in cytomegalovirus infection. At the level of the study: Both a matching HLA type and CMV infection were indicated by public TCR beta signatures.

General study findings and limits: It was HLA-C-restricted CMV-specific TCR beta clonotypes that dominated the response ex vivo. Identification of carriers of CMV plus the relevant HLA was performed using cumulative public TCR beta family frequency.

TCRdb reprocessed the reads with MiXCR, giving one entry per CDR3 protein. The sample contains hundreds of thousands of distinct CDR3 sequences, approximately 33% of which appear only once. The CDR3 runs 15 residues. Per the germline V gene, CDR1 is SGHTA and CDR2 is FQGNSA. The sequenced material came from PBMCs. The TCR comes from a human donor in good health (CMV status not recorded). Some clones in this sample may be carry-over from other donors' samples. This sequence joins TRBV7-2 and TRBJ2-7; D may be TRBD1 (6 bases). CDR3 bases: TGTGACAGCAGCTTAGCCCCGGGACAAATCCACGAGCAGTACTTC. Its translation is CDSSLAPGQIHEQYF.